The 2 T cell receptor beta chains given below trace back to one sample, sequenced in a study of blood T cell repertoires in COVID-19 (dated by TCRdb to about 2020). The receptor library was made with the immunoSEQ multiplex PCR assay. In its TCRdb copy, this immuneACCESS table keeps in-frame sequences only and misses some clones. Where compared with another copy, unresolved V genes explain less than half of these, and the others have no known cause. The sample table contains approximately 150,000 clones; only one count was recorded for about 91% of them. The ten largest clones take up less than 0.95% of the sample. The material sequenced was peripheral blood. The source of these receptors is a woman aged 50 to 65 with acute or convalescent COVID-19.

This clone has only one observation. This chain uses TRBV5-1 with TRBJ1-6; D unresolved. Between the trimmed V and J ends, which lost 1 base and 4 bases, there was a span of 9 bases. The CDR3 is made up of 15 amino acids. Germline values: CDR1 SGHRS, CDR2 YFSETQ. The CDR3 DNA follows: TGCGCCAGCAGCTTGAGCAGGACTTATAATTCACCCCTCCACTTT. It yields the protein CASSLSRTYNSPLHF.

The chain combines TRBV7-9 with TRBJ2-1, with TRBD2 identical over 8 bases. The trim removed 5 bases at V and 6 bases at J, leaving 9 bases unmatched. The length of the CDR3 is 15 residues. From germline, CDR1 is SEHNR and CDR2 FQNEAQ (reference sequence). CDR3 nucleotides: TGTGCCAGCAGCCACACTAGCGGAGGATCCAATGAGCAGTTCTTC. It encodes CASSHTSGGSNEQFF.